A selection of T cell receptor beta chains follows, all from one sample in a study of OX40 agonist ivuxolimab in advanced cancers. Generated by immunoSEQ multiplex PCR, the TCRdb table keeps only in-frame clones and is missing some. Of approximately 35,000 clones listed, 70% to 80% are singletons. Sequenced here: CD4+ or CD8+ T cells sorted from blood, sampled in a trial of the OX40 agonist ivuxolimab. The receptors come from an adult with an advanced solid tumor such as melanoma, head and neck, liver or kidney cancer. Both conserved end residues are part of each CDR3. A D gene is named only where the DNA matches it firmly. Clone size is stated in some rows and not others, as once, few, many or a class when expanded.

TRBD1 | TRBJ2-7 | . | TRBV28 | CASSRGDSLGSYEQYF | TGTGCCAGCTCCCGAGGGGACAGCCTTGGCTCCTACGAGCAGTACTTC
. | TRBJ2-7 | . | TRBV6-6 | CASRSPYEQYF | TGTGCCAGCCGGTCACCATACGAGCAGTACTTC
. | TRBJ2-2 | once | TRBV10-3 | CAISESIGATGELFF | TGTGCCATCAGTGAGTCGATCGGGGCCACCGGGGAGCTGTTTTTT
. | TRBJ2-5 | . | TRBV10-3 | CAIRKQETQYF | TGTGCCATCAGAAAACAAGAGACCCAGTACTTC
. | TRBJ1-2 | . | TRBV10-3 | CAISGASDRGGYTF | TGTGCCATCAGTGGAGCATCAGACCGCGGGGGCTACACCTTC
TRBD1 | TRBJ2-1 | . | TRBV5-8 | CASSLGQGLNNEQFF | TGTGCCAGCAGCCTTGGACAGGGATTGAACAATGAGCAGTTCTTC
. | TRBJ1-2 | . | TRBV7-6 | CASSSPGEGNYGYTF | TGTGCCAGCAGCTCCCCCGGGGAGGGCAACTATGGCTACACCTTC
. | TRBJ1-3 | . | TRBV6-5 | CASSHVGGSSTIYF | TGTGCCAGCAGCCACGTTGGAGGGTCGAGCACCATATATTTT
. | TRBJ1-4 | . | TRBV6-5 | CASSPPGGYEKLFF | TGTGCCAGCAGTCCACCGGGAGGGTACGAAAAACTGTTTTTT
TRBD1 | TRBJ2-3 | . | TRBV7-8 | CASSRYQGDPDTQYF | TGTGCCAGCAGCCGATACCAGGGGGATCCAGATACGCAGTATTTT
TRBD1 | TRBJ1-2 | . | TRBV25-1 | CASSEYLTGVGGYTF | TGTGCCAGCAGTGAATACTTGACAGGGGTAGGAGGCTACACCTTC
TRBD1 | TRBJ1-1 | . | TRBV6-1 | CASSEQGVNTEAFF | TGTGCCAGCAGTGAACAGGGGGTGAACACTGAAGCTTTCTTT
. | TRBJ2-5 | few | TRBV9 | CASSVAPQETQYF | TGTGCCAGCAGCGTAGCGCCACAAGAGACCCAGTACTTC
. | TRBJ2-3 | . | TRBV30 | CAWSWSTPDTQYF | TGTGCCTGGAGTTGGAGTACCCCAGATACGCAGTATTTT
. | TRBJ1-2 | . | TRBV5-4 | CASSLRTANYGYTF | TGTGCCAGCAGCTTGAGGACAGCAAACTATGGCTACACCTTC
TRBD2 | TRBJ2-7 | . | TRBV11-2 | CASSLDPAGVSSYEQYF | TGTGCCAGCAGCTTAGATCCGGCGGGGGTGAGCTCCTACGAGCAGTACTTC
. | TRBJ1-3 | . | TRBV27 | CASSFSSGNIIYF | TGTGCCAGCAGTTTCAGCTCTGGAAACATCATATATTTT
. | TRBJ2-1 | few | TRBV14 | CASSQWRGPPDNEQFF | TGTGCCAGCAGCCAATGGCGGGGGCCCCCGGACAATGAGCAGTTCTTC
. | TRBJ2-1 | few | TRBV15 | CATSRVAGSYNEQFF | TGTGCCACCAGCAGGGTGGCAGGGTCCTACAATGAGCAGTTCTTC
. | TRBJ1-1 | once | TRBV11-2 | CASSSEVMDEAFF | TGTGCCAGCAGCTCAGAAGTTATGGATGAAGCTTTCTTT
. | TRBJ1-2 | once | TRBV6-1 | CASSPGLGSYGYTF | TGTGCCAGTTCCCCGGGGCTTGGGAGCTATGGCTACACCTTC
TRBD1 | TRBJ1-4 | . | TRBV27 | CASSLVQGATNEKLFF | TGTGCCAGCAGTTTAGTCCAGGGGGCAACTAATGAAAAACTGTTTTTT
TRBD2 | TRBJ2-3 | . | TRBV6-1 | CASAGDFTDTQYF | TGTGCCAGCGCGGGGGATTTCACAGATACGCAGTATTTT
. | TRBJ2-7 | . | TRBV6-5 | CASRQGSSYEQYF | TGTGCCAGCAGGCAGGGGAGCTCCTACGAGCAGTACTTC
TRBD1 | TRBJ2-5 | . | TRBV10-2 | CAITPGTGTIRETQYF | TGCGCCATCACCCCCGGGACAGGTACCATCAGAGAGACCCAGTACTTC
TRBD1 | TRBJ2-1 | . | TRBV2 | CASSEGDRGWNEQFF | TGTGCCAGCAGTGAAGGGGACAGGGGGTGGAATGAGCAGTTCTTC
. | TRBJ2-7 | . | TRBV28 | CASSLYLLRDYEQYF | TGTGCCAGCAGTTTATATTTGCTCAGGGACTACGAGCAGTACTTC
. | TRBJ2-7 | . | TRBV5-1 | CASSFQGAYEQYF | TGCGCCAGCAGCTTTCAAGGGGCCTACGAGCAGTACTTC
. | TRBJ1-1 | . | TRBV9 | CASSVSANTEAFF | TGTGCCAGCAGCGTAAGTGCTAACACTGAAGCTTTCTTT
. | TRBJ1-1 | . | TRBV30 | CAWSVLQLGEAFF | TGTGCCTGGAGTGTACTTCAGCTTGGGGAAGCTTTCTTT
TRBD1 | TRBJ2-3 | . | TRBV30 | CAWRTGTGSTDTQYF | TGTGCCTGGAGGACCGGGACAGGGAGCACAGATACGCAGTATTTT
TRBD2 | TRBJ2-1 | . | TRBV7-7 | CASSLSRGAANEQFF | TGTGCCAGCAGCTTATCGCGGGGGGCGGCCAATGAGCAGTTCTTC
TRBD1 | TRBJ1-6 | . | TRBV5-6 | CASSYGTGMDSPLHF | TGTGCCAGCAGTTATGGGACAGGGATGGACTCACCCCTCCACTTT
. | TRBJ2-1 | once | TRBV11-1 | CASSADSYNEQFF | TGTGCCAGCAGCGCGGACAGCTACAATGAGCAGTTCTTC
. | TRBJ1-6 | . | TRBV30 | CAWSRTNSPLHF | TGTGCCTGGAGCCGGACGAATTCACCCCTCCACTTT
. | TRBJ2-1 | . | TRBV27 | CASSSQARYFYNEQFF | TGTGCCAGCAGTTCACAGGCCCGATACTTCTACAATGAGCAGTTCTTC
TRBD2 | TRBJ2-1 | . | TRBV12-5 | CASGPHGAGLYNEQFF | TGTGCTAGTGGTCCCCATGGGGCGGGACTATACAATGAGCAGTTCTTC
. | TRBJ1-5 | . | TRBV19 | CASSIGTNFREPQHF | TGTGCCAGTAGTATAGGGACTAATTTTAGGGAGCCCCAGCATTTT
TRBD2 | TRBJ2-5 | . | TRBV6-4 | CASSDSSGGQETQYF | TGTGCCAGCAGTGACTCTAGCGGGGGGCAAGAGACCCAGTACTTC
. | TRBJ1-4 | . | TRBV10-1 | CASRAGVAATNEKLFF | TGCGCCAGCAGGGCTGGGGTGGCGGCAACTAATGAAAAACTGTTTTTT
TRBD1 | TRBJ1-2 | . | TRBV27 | CASSYQGAVGYTF | TGTGCCAGCAGTTATCAGGGGGCGGTTGGCTACACCTTC
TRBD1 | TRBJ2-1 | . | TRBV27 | CASSLQGAYNEQFF | TGTGCCAGCAGTTTACAGGGGGCCTACAATGAGCAGTTCTTC
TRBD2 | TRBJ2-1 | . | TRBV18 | CASSPSSGALNEQFF | TGTGCCAGCTCACCATCTAGCGGGGCTCTGAATGAGCAGTTCTTC
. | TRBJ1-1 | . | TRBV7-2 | CASSPGPLNTEAFF | TGTGCCAGCAGCCCCGGACCTTTGAACACTGAAGCTTTCTTT
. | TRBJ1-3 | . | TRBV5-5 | CASSLTHDSVDTIYF | TGTGCCAGCAGCTTGACTCATGACTCAGTAGACACCATATATTTT
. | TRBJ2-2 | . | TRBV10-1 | CASSDRGGTGELFF | TGCGCCAGCAGTGACAGGGGGGGGACCGGGGAGCTGTTTTTT
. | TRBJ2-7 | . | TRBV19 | CASSMTGSYEQYF | TGTGCCAGTAGTATGACAGGCTCCTACGAGCAGTACTTC
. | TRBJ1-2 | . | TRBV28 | CASSLLSSSYTF | TGTGCCAGCAGTTTGTTGTCTTCAAGCTACACCTTC
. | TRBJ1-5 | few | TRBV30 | CAWSGDGSNQPQHF | TGTGCCTGGAGTGGGGACGGATCCAATCAGCCCCAGCATTTT
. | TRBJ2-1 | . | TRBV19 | CASMTGPQQFF | TGTGCCAGTATGACAGGACCCCAGCAGTTCTTC
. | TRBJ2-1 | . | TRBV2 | CASSPTGIYSYNEQFF | TGTGCCAGCAGTCCTACAGGGATCTACTCCTACAATGAGCAGTTCTTC
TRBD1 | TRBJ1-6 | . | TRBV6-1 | CASLQGAQNSPLHF | TGTGCCAGCTTACAGGGGGCACAAAATTCACCCCTCCACTTT
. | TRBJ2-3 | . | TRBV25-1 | CASSGWGRDTQYF | TGTGCCAGCAGTGGGTGGGGGAGGGATACGCAGTATTTT